The next 7 T cell receptor beta chains were all read from a single sample in a study of identical twins. TCRdb re-called the 5' RACE reads through MiXCR, storing one row per CDR3 protein. The top ten clones hold about an eighth of a sample with approximately 700,000 distinct CDR3 sequences, 15% to 20% of them seen once. The data also belong to a second study, concerning T cells expressing NK-cell markers.

The sample comprised PBMCs. The origin of the receptors is a woman aged 18-29 years in good health.

The rearrangement uses TRBV29-1 and TRBJ1-2; weak D call: TRBD1 (5 bases). The germline V gene encodes CDR1 SQVTM and CDR2 ANQGSEA. There are 12 residues in the CDR3. V lost 6 bases to trimming and J lost 6 bases, with 14 bases between them. The CDR3 nucleotides are TGCAGCGTCATGGGACCCGCGGATGGCTACACCTTC. This encodes CSVMGPADGYTF.

This clonotype was observed many times. The rearrangement joins TRBV6-1 to TRBJ2-7, with D possibly TRBD2 on 6 matching bases. Trimming removed 5 bases from V and 9 bases from J, with 11 bases in between. CDR3 size: 11 residues. Germline lookup yields CDR1 MNHNS and CDR2 SASEGT. The CDR3 is CASSIQGGQYF. The CDR3 bases are TGTGCCAGCAGTATTCAGGGAGGGCAGTACTTC.

Only a few counts were recorded for this clonotype. The chain recombines TRBV10-3 with TRBJ2-3; 10 positions agree with TRBD2. In germline, CDR1 is ENHRY, CDR2 SYGVKD. With 2 bases clipped from V and 4 bases from J, the junction kept 3 bases outside the gene matches. The CDR3 covers 15 residues. CDR3 in DNA: TGTGCCATCAGTGAGACTAGCGGGACGGCAGATACGCAGTATTTT. Translation gives CAISETSGTADTQYF.

This clonotype was observed a handful of times. The chain links TRBV3-1 to TRBJ2-7; weak D call: TRBD1 (5 bases). The CDR3 contains 12 residues. From germline, CDR1 is LGHDT and CDR2 YNNKEL (reference sequence). The V gene lost 4 bases and the J gene lost 7 bases, with 11 bases spanning the gap. The CDR3 sequence is CASSLNYREQYF. The CDR3 nucleotides are TGTGCCAGCAGCCTTAATTACAGGGAGCAGTACTTC.

This clonotype has a handful of counts. The chain joins TRBV7-9 to TRBJ1-3; no clear D. Trimming stripped 5 bases from V and 4 bases from J, with 18 bases between. The CDR3 is 16 residues long. Looked up from germline, CDR1 is SEHNR and CDR2 is FQNEAQ (reference sequence). The CDR3 DNA reads TGTGCCAGCAGCCACCTTCTGGGAGCGGGGGGAAACACCATATATTTT. This encodes CASSHLLGAGGNTIYF. The complete variable domain, with remaining parts taken from reference TRBV7-9 and TRBJ1-3, reads DTGVSQNPRHKITKRGQNVTFRCDPISEHNRLYWYRQTLGQGPEFLTYFQNEAQLEKSRLLSDRFSAERPKGSFSTLEIQRTEQGDSAMYLCASSHLLGAGGNTIYFGEGSWLTVV.

This clonotype was seen once. The chain is built from TRBV18 and TRBJ2-7, with 8 bases matching TRBD1. V was clipped by 5 bases and J by 5 bases; unmatched bases: 11. The germline CDR1 and CDR2 sequences are KGHSH and LQKENI. The CDR3 is 15 amino acids. CDR3 DNA sequence: TGTGCCAGCTCATTCACGCAGGGGGCTGGGGACGAGCAGTACTTC. Its translation is CASSFTQGAGDEQYF.

The chain employs TRBV7-2 and TRBJ1-1, with 9 nucleotides matching TRBD1. Germline-derived CDR1 and CDR2 are SGHTA and FQGNSA. The CDR3 consists of 15 residues. The trim removed 10 bases at V and 1 base at J, leaving 10 bases unmatched. For the CDR3, the DNA is TGTGCCACCTCCCTCATGGGACAGGGGAACACTGAAGCTTTCTTT. This codes for CATSLMGQGNTEAFF.